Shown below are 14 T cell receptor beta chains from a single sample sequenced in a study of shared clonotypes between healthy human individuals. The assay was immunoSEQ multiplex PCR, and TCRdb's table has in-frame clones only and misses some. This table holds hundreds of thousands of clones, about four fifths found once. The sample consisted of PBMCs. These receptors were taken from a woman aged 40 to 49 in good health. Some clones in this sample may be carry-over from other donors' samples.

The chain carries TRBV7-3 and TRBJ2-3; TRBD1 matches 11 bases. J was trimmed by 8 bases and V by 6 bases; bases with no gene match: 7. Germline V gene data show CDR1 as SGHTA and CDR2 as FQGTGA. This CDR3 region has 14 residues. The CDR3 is CASSPGTGGATQYF. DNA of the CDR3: TGTGCCAGCAGTCCCGGGACAGGGGGAGCTACGCAGTATTTT.

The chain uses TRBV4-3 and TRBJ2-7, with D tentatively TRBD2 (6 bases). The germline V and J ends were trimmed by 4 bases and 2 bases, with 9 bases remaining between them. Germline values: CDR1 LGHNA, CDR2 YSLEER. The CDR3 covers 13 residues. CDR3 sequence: CASSLGGTYEQYF. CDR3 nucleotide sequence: TGCGCCAGCAGCCTAGGAGGGACCTACGAGCAGTACTTC.

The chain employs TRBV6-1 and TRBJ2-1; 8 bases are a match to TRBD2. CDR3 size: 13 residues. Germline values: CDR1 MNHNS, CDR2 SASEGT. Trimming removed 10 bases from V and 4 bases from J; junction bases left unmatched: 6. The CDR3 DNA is TGTGCCACCCGGACTAGCTTTTACAATGAGCAGTTCTTC. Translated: CATRTSFYNEQFF.

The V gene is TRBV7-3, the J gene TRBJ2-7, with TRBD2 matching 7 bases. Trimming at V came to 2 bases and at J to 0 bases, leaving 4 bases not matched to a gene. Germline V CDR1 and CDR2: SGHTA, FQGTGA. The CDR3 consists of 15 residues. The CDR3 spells CASSLAGESSYEQYF. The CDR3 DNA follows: TGTGCCAGCAGCTTAGCGGGAGAGAGCTCCTACGAGCAGTACTTC.

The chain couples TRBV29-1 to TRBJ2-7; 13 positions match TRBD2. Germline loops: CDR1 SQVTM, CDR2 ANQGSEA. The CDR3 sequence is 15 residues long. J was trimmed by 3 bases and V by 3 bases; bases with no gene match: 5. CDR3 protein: CSVEGLAGKDYEQYF. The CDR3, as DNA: TGCAGCGTTGAGGGACTAGCGGGAAAAGACTACGAGCAGTACTTC.

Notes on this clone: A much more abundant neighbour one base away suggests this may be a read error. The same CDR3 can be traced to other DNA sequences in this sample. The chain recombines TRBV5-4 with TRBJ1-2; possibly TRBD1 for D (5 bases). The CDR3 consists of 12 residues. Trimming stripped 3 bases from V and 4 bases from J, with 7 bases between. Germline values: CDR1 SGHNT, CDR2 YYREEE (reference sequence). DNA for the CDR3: TGTGCCAGCAGCTGGGACGGCTATGGCTACACCTTC. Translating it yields CASSWDGYGYTF.

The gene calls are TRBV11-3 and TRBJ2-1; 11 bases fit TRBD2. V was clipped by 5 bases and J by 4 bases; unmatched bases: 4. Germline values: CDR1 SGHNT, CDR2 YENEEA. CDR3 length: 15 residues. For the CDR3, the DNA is TGTGCCAGCAGCCCGGGACTAGCGGTTTACAATGAGCAGTTCTTC. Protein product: CASSPGLAVYNEQFF.

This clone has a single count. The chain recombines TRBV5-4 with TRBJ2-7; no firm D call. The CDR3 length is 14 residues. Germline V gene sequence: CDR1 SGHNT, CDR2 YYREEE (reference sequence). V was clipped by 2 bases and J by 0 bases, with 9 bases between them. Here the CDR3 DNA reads TGTGCCAGCAGCTTAGCTCCCAGCTCCTACGAGCAGTACTTC. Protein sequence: CASSLAPSSYEQYF.

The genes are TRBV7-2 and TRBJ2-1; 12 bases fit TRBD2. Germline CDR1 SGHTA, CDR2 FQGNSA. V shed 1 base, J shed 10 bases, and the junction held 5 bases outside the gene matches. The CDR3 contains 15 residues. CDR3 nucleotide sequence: TGTGCCAGCAGCTTAGTGCCTAGCGGGAGGGTCGAGCAGTTCTTC. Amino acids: CASSLVPSGRVEQFF.

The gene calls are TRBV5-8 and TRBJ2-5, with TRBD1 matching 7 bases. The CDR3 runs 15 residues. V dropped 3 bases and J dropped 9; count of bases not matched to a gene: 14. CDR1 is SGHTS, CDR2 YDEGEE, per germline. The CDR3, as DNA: TGTGCCAGCAGCTCGAACAGGGGATCCACGAGTTCCCAGTACTTC. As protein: CASSSNRGSTSSQYF.

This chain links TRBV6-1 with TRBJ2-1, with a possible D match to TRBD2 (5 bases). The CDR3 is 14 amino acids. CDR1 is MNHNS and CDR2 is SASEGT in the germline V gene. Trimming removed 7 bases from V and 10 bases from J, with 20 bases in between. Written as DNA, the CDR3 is TGTGCCAGCACCGAAGGTACGGGATGGTGGGAGCAGTTCTTC. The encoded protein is CASTEGTGWWEQFF.

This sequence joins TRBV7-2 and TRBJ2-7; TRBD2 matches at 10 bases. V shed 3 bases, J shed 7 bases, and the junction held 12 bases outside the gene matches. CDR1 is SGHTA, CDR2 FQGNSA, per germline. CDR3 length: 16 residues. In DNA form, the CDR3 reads TGTGCCAGCAGCTTTTGGTCGGGAGCTAGCGGGAGAGAGCAGTACTTC. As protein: CASSFWSGASGREQYF.

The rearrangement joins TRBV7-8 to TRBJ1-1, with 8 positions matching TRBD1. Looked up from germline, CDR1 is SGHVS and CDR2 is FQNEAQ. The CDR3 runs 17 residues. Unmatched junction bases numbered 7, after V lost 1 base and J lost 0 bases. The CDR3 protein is CASSLEGQEYLNTEAFF. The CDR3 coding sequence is TGTGCCAGCAGCTTAGAGGGACAGGAGTACTTGAACACTGAAGCTTTCTTT.

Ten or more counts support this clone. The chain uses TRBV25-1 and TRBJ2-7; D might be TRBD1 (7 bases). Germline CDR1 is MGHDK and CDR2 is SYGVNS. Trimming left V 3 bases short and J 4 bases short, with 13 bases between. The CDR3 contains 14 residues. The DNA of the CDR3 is TGTGCCAGCAGTGACTCCGCAGGGGGGTACGAGCAGTACTTC. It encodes CASSDSAGGYEQYF.